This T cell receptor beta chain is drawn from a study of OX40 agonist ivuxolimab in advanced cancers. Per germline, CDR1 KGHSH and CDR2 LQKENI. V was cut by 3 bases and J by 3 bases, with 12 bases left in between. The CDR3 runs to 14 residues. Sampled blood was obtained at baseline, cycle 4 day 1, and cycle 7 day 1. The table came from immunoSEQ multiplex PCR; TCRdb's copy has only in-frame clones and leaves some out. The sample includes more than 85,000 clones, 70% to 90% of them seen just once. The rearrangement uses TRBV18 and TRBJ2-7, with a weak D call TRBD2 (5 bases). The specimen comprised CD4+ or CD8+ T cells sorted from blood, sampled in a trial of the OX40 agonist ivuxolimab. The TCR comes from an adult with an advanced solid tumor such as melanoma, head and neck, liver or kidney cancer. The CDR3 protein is CASSPPGSNYEQYF. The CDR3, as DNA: TGTGCCAGCTCACCCCCGGGGTCAAACTACGAGCAGTACTTC.